A single sample gave rise to the 16 T cell receptor beta chains below, sequenced in a study of regulatory T cells in long-lasting Graves disease. Time point described: persistent/refractory GD, antithyroid drugs over 5 years with positive TRAb. Preparation of the TCR library used RNA extracted from PBMCs. Building of the TCR beta libraries involved iRepertoire HTBI primers and Arm-PCR of CDR3 regions. TCRdb itself ran the multiplex PCR reads through MiXCR, one entry per CDR3 protein. The repertoire includes around 450,000 distinct CDR3 sequences, approximately 21% of them detected once, and approximately 6.4% sits in the top ten. This material consisted of peripheral blood mononuclear cells (PBMCs), taken when the disease was refractory, from a patient treated with antithyroid drugs. The receptor source for this set is a female donor with Graves disease.

This clonotype was counted only a few times. V gene TRBV9 combines with J gene TRBJ2-1; 13 positions match TRBD2. The CDR3 is 16 amino acids. Germline CDR1 is SGDLS and CDR2 is YYNGEE. Germline trimming cut 7 bases from V and 0 bases from J; bases unmatched to any gene: 4. The CDR3 coding sequence is TGTGCCAGCGGGGGGACTAGCGGGGCCTCCTACAATGAGCAGTTCTTC. Amino acid sequence: CASGGTSGASYNEQFF.

Many counts were recorded for this clonotype. V gene TRBV6-9 combines with J gene TRBJ2-7; possible D gene TRBD1, 5 bases. There are 15 residues in the CDR3. The germline V gene encodes CDR1 MNHGY and CDR2 SVAAGI. The V and J ends lost 3 bases and 6 bases respectively, with 18 bases between them. The CDR3 region has the DNA TGTGCCAGCAGTTACTTCGACCAGGGAATGGGCGAGCAGTACTTC. Translating gives CASSYFDQGMGEQYF.

This chain links TRBV7-2 with TRBJ2-3; 8 nucleotides match TRBD2. The CDR3 runs to 15 residues. J gave up 1 base and V 8 bases, and 8 bases lay outside the gene matches. The V gene's germline CDR1 is SGHTA and CDR2 FQGNSA. CDR3 sequence (DNA): TGTGCCAGCGATCTAGCGGGCCTTCGCACAGATACGCAGTATTTT. Protein: CASDLAGLRTDTQYF. The full variable domain, completed using reference TRBV7-2 and TRBJ2-3, is GAGVSQSPSNKVTEKGKDVELRCDPISGHTALYWYRQSLGQGLEFLIYFQGNSAPDKSGLPSDRFSAERTGGSVSTLTIQRTQQEDSAVYLCASDLAGLRTDTQYFGPGTRLTVL.

The CDR3 nucleotides read TGCAGTGCTAGTAGGCTAGCGGGGGGCACGAGTACGCAGTATTTT. Translation: CSASRLAGGTSTQYF. The chain has TRBV20-1 and TRBJ2-3; 11 nucleotides align to TRBD2. CDR1 is DFQATT and CDR2 is SNEGSKA in the germline V gene (reference sequence). With V trimmed by 3 bases and J by 8 bases, 10 bases remained unmatched. The CDR3 length is 15 residues.

This clonotype appeared many times. This CDR3 is CASSYSGTGRAYEQYF. Written as DNA, the CDR3 is TGTGCCAGCAGTTACTCGGGGACGGGGAGGGCCTACGAGCAGTACTTC. The chain carries TRBV6-2 or TRBV6-3 and TRBJ2-7, with 7 bases fitting TRBD2. The trim removed 0 bases at V and 2 bases at J, leaving 7 bases unmatched. Germline CDR1 is MNHEY and CDR2 is SVGEGT. This CDR3 contains 16 residues.

CDR3 residues: CATSRGRTPGQPQHF. Written as DNA, the CDR3 is TGTGCCACCTCCCGGGGCAGGACTCCGGGACAGCCCCAGCATTTT. The chain combines TRBV6-2 or TRBV6-3 with TRBJ1-5; tentative D call: TRBD1 (5 bases). Germline assignment: CDR1 MNHEY and CDR2 SVGEGT. The CDR3 length is 15 residues. V lost 10 bases and J lost 7, with 23 bases in between.

This clonotype was observed a few times. In DNA, the CDR3 is TGCAGCGTTGAAGGAGTGAGGGGGCACTATGGCTACACCTTC. Translated: CSVEGVRGHYGYTF. The rearrangement uses TRBV29-1 and TRBJ1-2; TRBD1 matches 7 bases. The CDR3 has 14 residues. Per the germline V gene, CDR1 is SQVTM and CDR2 is ANQGSEA. Trimming at V came to 1 base and at J to 3 bases, leaving 5 bases not matched to a gene.

The sample holds a few counts of this clonotype. The chain links TRBV20-1 to TRBJ2-5; D is tentatively TRBD1 or TRBD2 (5 bases each). Trimming stripped 5 bases from V and 5 bases from J, with 24 bases between. CDR1 and CDR2 (germline): DFQATT, SNEGSKA (reference sequence). The CDR3 loop spans 16 amino acids. CDR3 sequence: CSAPNSRDRGSETQYF. CDR3 sequence (DNA): TGCAGTGCTCCCAACTCCCGGGACCGCGGTTCGGAGACCCAGTACTTC.

This clonotype has a count of ten or more. A read error may account for a junction end that differs from germline. The chain couples TRBV28 to TRBJ2-7; TRBD2 agrees at 10 bases. Germline CDR1 is MDHEN and CDR2 is SYDVKM. The CDR3 sequence is 16 residues long. The CDR3 nucleotides are TGTGCCAGCAGTCCGCTAGCGGGAGTAGTCTCCTACGAGCAGCACTTC. Translation gives CASSPLAGVVSYEQHF. The complete variable domain, with remaining parts taken from reference TRBV28 and TRBJ2-7, reads DVKVTQSSRYLVKRTGEKVFLECVQDMDHENMFWYRQDPGLGLRLIYFSYDVKMKEKGDIPEGYSVSREKKERFSLILESASTNQTSMYLCASSPLAGVVSYEQHFGPGTRLTVT.

V is TRBV7-2 and J is TRBJ1-3; D gene uncertain. The V and J ends lost 5 bases and 0 bases respectively, with 11 bases between them. This CDR3 comprises 15 residues. Germline CDR1 is SGHTA and CDR2 is FQGNSA. The CDR3 region has the DNA TGTGCCAGCAGCCCCGGTAGAGACTCTGGAAACACCATATATTTT. Its translation is CASSPGRDSGNTIYF.

This chain links TRBV28 with TRBJ2-6; possibly TRBD1 or TRBD2 for D (5 bases each). CDR1 and CDR2 (germline): MDHEN, SYDVKM. The CDR3 runs to 16 residues. The V gene lost 6 bases and the J gene lost 0 bases, with 12 bases spanning the gap. As DNA, the CDR3 is TGTGCCAGCAGCCAGGGACGTTACTCTGGGGCCAACGTCCTGACTTTC. This translates into CASSQGRYSGANVLTF.

The gene calls are TRBV4-3 and TRBJ2-7, with 8 bases aligning to TRBD1. Germline CDR1 is LGHNA and CDR2 is YSLEER. Trimming removed 1 base from V and 6 bases from J; junction bases left unmatched: 8. The CDR3 has 15 residues. DNA for the CDR3: TGCGCCAGCAGCCAAGGCCTTGATGACAGGGGCGAGCAGTACTTC. Protein product: CASSQGLDDRGEQYF.

This chain uses TRBV3-1 with TRBJ1-5; D is ambiguous. This CDR3 has 15 residues. Germline V gene sequence: CDR1 LGHDT, CDR2 YNNKEL (reference sequence). V lost 2 bases and J lost 0, with 8 bases in between. The CDR3 sequence is CASSQTPVSNQPQHF. The CDR3 DNA sequence: TGTGCCAGCAGCCAAACCCCGGTTAGCAATCAGCCCCAGCATTTT. Based on the CDR3 plus reference TRBV3-1 and TRBJ1-5, the full variable domain is DTAVSQTPKYLVTQMGNDKSIKCEQNLGHDTMYWYKQDSKKFLKIMFSYNNKELIINETVPNRFSPKSPDKAHLNLHINSLELGDSAVYFCASSQTPVSNQPQHFGDGTRLSIL.

This clonotype appeared many times. This chain links TRBV28 with TRBJ1-5; D unclear. Germline V CDR1 and CDR2: MDHEN, SYDVKM. The CDR3 length is 15 residues. V shed 4 bases and J shed 4 bases, with 14 bases lying between them. The CDR3 protein is CASSWQVAGNQPQHF. CDR3 sequence (DNA): TGTGCCAGCAGTTGGCAGGTGGCGGGAAATCAGCCCCAGCATTTT.

This chain connects TRBV15 to TRBJ2-7; 8 nucleotides match TRBD2. V was pared by 8 bases and J by 5 bases, with 14 bases of the junction left unmatched. This CDR3 is built from 15 residues. Looked up from germline, CDR1 is LNHNV and CDR2 is YYDKDF (reference sequence). CDR3 loop: CATYNRGGSVNEQYF. For the CDR3, the DNA is TGTGCCACCTATAACCGGGGGGGTAGCGTCAACGAGCAGTACTTC. The entire variable domain, with the rest obtained from reference TRBV15 and TRBJ2-7, is as follows: DAMVIQNPRYQVTQFGKPVTLSCSQTLNHNVMYWYQQKSSQAPKLLFHYYDKDFNNEADTPDNFQSRRPNTSFCFLDIRSPGLGDTAMYLCATYNRGGSVNEQYFGPGTRLTVT.

This clonotype was seen ten or more times. In DNA form, the CDR3 reads TGTGCCAGCAGCCTTATGGGGACCACGTTGGAGCAGTACTTC. It encodes CASSLMGTTLEQYF. J is TRBJ2-7 and V is TRBV7-2; either TRBD1 or TRBD2 may supply D (5 bases each). Between the trimmed V and J ends, which lost 5 bases and 7 bases, there was a span of 18 bases. Germline loops: CDR1 SGHTA, CDR2 FQGNSA. The CDR3 spans 14 residues.